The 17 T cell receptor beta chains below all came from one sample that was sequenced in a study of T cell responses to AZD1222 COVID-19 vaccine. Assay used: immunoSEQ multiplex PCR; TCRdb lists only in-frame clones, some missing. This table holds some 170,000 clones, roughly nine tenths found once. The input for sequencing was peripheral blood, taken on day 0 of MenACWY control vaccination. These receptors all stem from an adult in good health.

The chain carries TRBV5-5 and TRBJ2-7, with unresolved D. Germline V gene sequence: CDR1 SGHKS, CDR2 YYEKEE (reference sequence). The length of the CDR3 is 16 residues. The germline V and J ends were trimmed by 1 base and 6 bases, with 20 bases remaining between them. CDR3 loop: CASSLMAVPVESEQYF. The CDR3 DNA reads TGTGCCAGCAGCTTGATGGCCGTCCCGGTTGAGAGCGAGCAGTACTTC.

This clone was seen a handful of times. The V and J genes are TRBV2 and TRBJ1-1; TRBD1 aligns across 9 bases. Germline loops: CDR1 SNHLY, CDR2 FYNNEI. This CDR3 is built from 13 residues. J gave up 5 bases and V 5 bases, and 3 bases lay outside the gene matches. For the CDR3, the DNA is TGTGCCAGCAGTTTGGGACAGGGTACTGAAGCTTTCTTT. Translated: CASSLGQGTEAFF.

DNA for the CDR3: TGTGCCAGCAGACAAACTGGGGCGGTGGGGGAAAAACTGTTTTTT. This encodes CASRQTGAVGEKLFF. This chain connects TRBV2 to TRBJ1-4, with a weak D call TRBD1 (5 bases). Trimming pared 6 bases from V and 8 bases from J, leaving 19 bases between. CDR1 is SNHLY, CDR2 FYNNEI, per germline. The CDR3 spans 15 residues. Full variable domain (outside the CDR3, taken from reference TRBV2 and TRBJ1-4): EPEVTQTPSHQVTQMGQEVILRCVPISNHLYFYWYRQILGQKVEFLVSFYNNEISEKSEIFDDQFSVERPDGSNFTLKIRSTKLEDSAMYFCASRQTGAVGEKLFFGSGTQLSVL.

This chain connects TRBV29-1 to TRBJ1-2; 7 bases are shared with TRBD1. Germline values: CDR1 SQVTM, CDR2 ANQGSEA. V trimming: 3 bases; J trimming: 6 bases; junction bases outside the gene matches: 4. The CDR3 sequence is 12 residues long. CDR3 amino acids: CSVDGDSHGYTF. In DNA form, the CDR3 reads TGCAGCGTTGATGGGGACAGCCATGGCTACACCTTC. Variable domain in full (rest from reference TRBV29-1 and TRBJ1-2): SAVISQKPSRDICQRGTSLTIQCQVDSQVTMMFWYRQQPGQSLTLIATANQGSEATYESGFVIDKFPISRPNLTFSTLTVSNMSPEDSSIYLCSVDGDSHGYTFGSGTRLTVV.

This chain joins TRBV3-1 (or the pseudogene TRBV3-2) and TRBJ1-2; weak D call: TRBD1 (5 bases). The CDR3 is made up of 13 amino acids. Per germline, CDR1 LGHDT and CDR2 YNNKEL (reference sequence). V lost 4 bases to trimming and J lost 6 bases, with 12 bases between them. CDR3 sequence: CASSRDQGHGYTF. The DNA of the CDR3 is TGTGCCAGCAGCCGGGACCAGGGACATGGCTACACCTTC.

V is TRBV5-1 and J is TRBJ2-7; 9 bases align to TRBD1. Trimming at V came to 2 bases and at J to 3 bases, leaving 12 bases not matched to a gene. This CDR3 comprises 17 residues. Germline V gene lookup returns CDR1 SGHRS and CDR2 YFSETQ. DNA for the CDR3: TGCGCCAGCAGCTTCGGGACAGGGCTTCGGGGGATCTACGAGCAGTACTTC. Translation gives CASSFGTGLRGIYEQYF.

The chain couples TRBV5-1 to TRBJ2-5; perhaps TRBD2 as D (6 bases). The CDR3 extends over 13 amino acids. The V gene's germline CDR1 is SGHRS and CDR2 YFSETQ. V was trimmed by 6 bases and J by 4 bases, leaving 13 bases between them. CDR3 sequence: CASKDGSLETQYF. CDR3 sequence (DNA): TGCGCCAGCAAAGACGGGAGTTTAGAGACCCAGTACTTC. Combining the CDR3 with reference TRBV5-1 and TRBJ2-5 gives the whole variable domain KAGVTQTPRYLIKTRGQQVTLSCSPISGHRSVSWYQQTPGQGLQFLFEYFSETQRNKGNFPGRFSGRQFSNSRSEMNVSTLELGDSALYLCASKDGSLETQYFGPGTRLLVL.

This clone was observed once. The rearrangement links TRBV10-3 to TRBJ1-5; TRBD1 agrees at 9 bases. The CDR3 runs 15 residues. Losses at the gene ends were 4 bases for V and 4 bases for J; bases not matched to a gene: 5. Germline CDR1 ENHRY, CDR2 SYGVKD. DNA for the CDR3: TGTGCCATCAGTGGAGGGGACAGGGTAAATCAGCCCCAGCATTTT. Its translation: CAISGGDRVNQPQHF.

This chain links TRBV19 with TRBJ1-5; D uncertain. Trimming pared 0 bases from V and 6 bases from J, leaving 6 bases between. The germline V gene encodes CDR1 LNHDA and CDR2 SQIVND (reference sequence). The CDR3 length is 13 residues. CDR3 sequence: CASSIDRVQPQHF. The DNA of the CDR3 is TGTGCCAGTAGTATAGACCGGGTTCAGCCCCAGCATTTT. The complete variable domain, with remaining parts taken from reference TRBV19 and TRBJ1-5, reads DGGITQSPKYLFRKEGQNVTLSCEQNLNHDAMYWYRQDPGQGLRLIYYSQIVNDFQKGDIAEGYSVSREKKESFPLTVTSAQKNPTAFYLCASSIDRVQPQHFGDGTRLSIL.

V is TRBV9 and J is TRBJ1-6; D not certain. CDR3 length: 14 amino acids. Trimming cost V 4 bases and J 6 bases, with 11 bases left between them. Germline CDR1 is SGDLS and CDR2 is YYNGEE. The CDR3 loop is CASSMTGVNSPLHF. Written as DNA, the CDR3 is TGTGCCAGCAGCATGACGGGAGTTAATTCACCCCTCCACTTT. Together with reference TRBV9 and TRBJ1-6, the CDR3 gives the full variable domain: DSGVTQTPKHLITATGQRVTLRCSPRSGDLSVYWYQQSLDQGLQFLIQYYNGEERAKGNILERFSAQQFPDLHSELNLSSLELGDSALYFCASSMTGVNSPLHFGNGTRLTVT.

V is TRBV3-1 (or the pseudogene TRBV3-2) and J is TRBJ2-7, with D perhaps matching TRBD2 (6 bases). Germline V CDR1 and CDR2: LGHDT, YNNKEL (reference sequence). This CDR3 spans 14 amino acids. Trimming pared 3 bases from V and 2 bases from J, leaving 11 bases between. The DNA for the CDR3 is TGTGCCAGCAGCCATGACGCGGGGACCTACGAGCAGTACTTC. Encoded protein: CASSHDAGTYEQYF.

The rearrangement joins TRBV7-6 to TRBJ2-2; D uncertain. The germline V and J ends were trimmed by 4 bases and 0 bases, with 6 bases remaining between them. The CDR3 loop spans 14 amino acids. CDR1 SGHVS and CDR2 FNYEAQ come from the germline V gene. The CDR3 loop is CASSYSSNTGELFF. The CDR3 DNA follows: TGTGCCAGCAGCTACAGCTCGAACACCGGGGAGCTGTTTTTT.

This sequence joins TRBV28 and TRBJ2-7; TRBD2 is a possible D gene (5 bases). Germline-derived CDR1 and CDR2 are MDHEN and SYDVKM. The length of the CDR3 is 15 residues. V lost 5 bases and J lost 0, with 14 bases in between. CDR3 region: CASSPRTVISYEQYF. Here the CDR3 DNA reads TGTGCCAGCAGTCCGCGGACTGTTATCTCCTACGAGCAGTACTTC.

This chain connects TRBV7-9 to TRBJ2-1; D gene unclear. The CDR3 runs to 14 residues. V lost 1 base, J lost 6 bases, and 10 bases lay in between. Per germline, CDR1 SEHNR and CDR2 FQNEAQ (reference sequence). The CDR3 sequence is CASSLVRHFNEQFF. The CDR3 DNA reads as TGTGCCAGCAGCTTAGTTCGGCATTTCAATGAGCAGTTCTTC.

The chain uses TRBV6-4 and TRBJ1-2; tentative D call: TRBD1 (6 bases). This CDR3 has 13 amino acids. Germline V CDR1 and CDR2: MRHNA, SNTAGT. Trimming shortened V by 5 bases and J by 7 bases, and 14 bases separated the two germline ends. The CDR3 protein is CASSPQGIGGYTF. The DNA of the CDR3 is TGTGCCAGCAGTCCCCAGGGGATCGGTGGCTACACCTTC.

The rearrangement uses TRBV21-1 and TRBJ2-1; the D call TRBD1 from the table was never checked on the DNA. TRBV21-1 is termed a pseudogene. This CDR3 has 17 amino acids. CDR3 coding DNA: TGTGCCAGCAGCCCCGGGACAGCGCCTCCCAAATACAATGAGCAGTTCTTC. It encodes CASSPGTAPPKYNEQFF.

This CDR3 reads CASSVAGRRDTGELFF. The CDR3, as DNA: TGTGCCAGCAGCGTGGCAGGGCGGCGAGACACCGGGGAGCTGTTTTTT. The V call is TRBV9, the J call TRBJ2-2; possibly TRBD1 for D (5 bases). Trimming left V 2 bases short and J 3 bases short, with 14 bases between. CDR3 length: 16 amino acids. Germline lookup yields CDR1 SGDLS and CDR2 YYNGEE.